This T cell receptor beta chain was sequenced for a study of blood T cells in healthy people across ages. Whole-study results and caveats: The unsorted PBMCs prevented any conclusive comparison of naive versus antigen-experienced cells. The recorded TCR beta diversity per million T cells decreased in a roughly linear manner with age. The long-lived group displayed more naive CD4+ cells, plus higher diversity, than the aged donors did.

This CDR3 is 14 amino acids long. CDR1 is DFQATT and CDR2 is SNEGSKA in the germline V gene (reference sequence). A sample-barcoded 5' primer and a J-beta primer mix were used in a second PCR of roughly 7 to 12 cycles. TCRdb reanalysed the 5' RACE reads using MiXCR and keeps one entry per CDR3 protein. The table includes about 680,000 distinct CDR3 sequences, 49% detected once. Details on this clonotype: What it binds is unknown. The junction departs from germline at one end; a sequencing error may be responsible.

The sequenced sample consisted of blood. The TCR was taken from a woman aged 60-75 years in good health. The chain is built from TRBV20-1 and TRBJ2-3, with 8 positions matching TRBD2. The CDR3 sequence is CSVRYSGKADTQYF. CDR3 nucleotides: TGCAGTGTTAGATATAGCGGGAAAGCAGATACGCAGTATTTT.